Following are 5 T cell receptor beta chains from one sample sequenced in a study of cytomegalovirus exposure and HLA in healthy donors. PCR employed 60 Vbeta and 13 Jbeta primers. Libraries were prepared by immunoSEQ multiplex PCR; TCRdb keeps only in-frame clonotypes and omits some of them. This sample carries 160,000 or so clones, 65% to 80% of them seen once, and the ten largest clones take roughly 4.5%. The source material was PBMCs. These receptors all come from a man between 18 and 29 years old in good health and CMV-seropositive.

The rearrangement joins TRBV11-1 to TRBJ1-1, with D possibly matching TRBD1 (6 bases). The V gene's germline CDR1 is SGHAT and CDR2 FQDESV (reference sequence). V lost 5 bases and J lost 0, with 16 bases in between. The length of the CDR3 is 16 residues. CDR3 in amino acids: CASSKEAGVMNTEAFF. The DNA for the CDR3 is TGTGCCAGCAGCAAGGAGGCAGGGGTAATGAACACTGAAGCTTTCTTT.

There are a few counts of this clone. CDR3 sequence reads: CASSLATLNTEAFF. In nucleotides, the CDR3 is TGTGCCAGCAGCTTAGCGACACTGAACACTGAAGCTTTCTTT. The chain employs TRBV7-8 and TRBJ1-1; D unresolved. V was trimmed by 0 bases and J by 0 bases, leaving 5 bases between them. CDR3 size: 14 residues. The germline CDR1 and CDR2 sequences are SGHVS and FQNEAQ.

In this sample, this clone turned up a few times. The DNA of the CDR3 is TGCGCCAGCAGCTCCCGGCGGGGGACAGATACGCAGTATTTT. It yields the protein CASSSRRGTDTQYF. This sequence joins TRBV5-1 and TRBJ2-3, with 7 positions matching TRBD2. This CDR3 region has 14 residues. The V gene's germline CDR1 is SGHRS and CDR2 YFSETQ. With 3 bases clipped from V and 3 bases from J, the junction kept 4 bases outside the gene matches.

This chain uses TRBV6-5 with TRBJ1-4, with 8 bases matching TRBD1. CDR3 size: 14 residues. V gave up 5 bases and J gave up 7 bases; unmatched junction bases: 6. Germline CDR1 reads MNHEY; CDR2 reads SVGAGI. The CDR3 protein is CASSRTGTGEKLFF. In DNA form, the CDR3 reads TGTGCCAGCAGTCGCACCGGGACAGGTGAAAAACTGTTTTTT.

V gene TRBV6-1 combines with J gene TRBJ1-5, with D tentatively TRBD1 (6 bases). V gave up 3 bases and J gave up 4 bases, with 19 bases separating them. Germline-derived CDR1 and CDR2 are MNHNS and SASEGT. This CDR3 region has 17 residues. CDR3 residues: CASSDRGGTGLNQPQHF. The CDR3, as DNA: TGTGCCAGCAGTGACCGGGGGGGCACAGGGCTGAATCAGCCCCAGCATTTT.